The 14 T cell receptor beta chains presented below share a single source sample, sequenced in a study of blood T cells in healthy people across ages. Through a sample-barcoded 5' primer and a J-beta primer mix, a second PCR was run for about 7 to 12 cycles. TCRdb itself ran the 5' RACE reads through MiXCR, one entry per CDR3 protein. The sample contains around 1,500,000 distinct CDR3 sequences, around two fifths of which appear only once. What was sequenced was blood. The receptors here all came from a woman between 18 and 29 years old in good health.

The J gene is TRBJ2-4, the V gene TRBV20-1; D remains ambiguous. The J call is uncertain, as TRBJ2-7 better fits the DNA end. The CDR3 covers 14 residues. In germline, CDR1 is DFQATT, CDR2 SNEGSKA (reference sequence). The CDR3 bases are TGCAGTGCTAGACCTCCCGGGCAGGTAGGCGAGCAGTACTTC. Its translation is CSARPPGQVGEQYF.

This chain uses TRBV9 with TRBJ2-1; TRBD2 matches 9 bases. Looked up from germline, CDR1 is SGDLS and CDR2 is YYNGEE. There are 13 residues in the CDR3. V lost 3 bases and J lost 9; bases outside the gene matches: 4. This CDR3 is CASSGGGAGEQFF. DNA for the CDR3: TGTGCCAGCAGCGGCGGGGGGGCGGGTGAGCAGTTCTTC.

This chain connects TRBV12-3 or TRBV12-4 to TRBJ1-1, with D unclear. Trimming shortened V by 6 bases and J by 0 bases, and 17 bases separated the two germline ends. The length of the CDR3 is 16 residues. The CDR3 DNA reads as TGTGCCAGCAGCTTCGGAGGGTTGGCCATGAACACTGAAGCTTTCTTT. It translates to CASSFGGLAMNTEAFF.

This chain links TRBV7-9 with TRBJ2-5; D not certain. Germline values: CDR1 SEHNR, CDR2 FQNEAQ (reference sequence). This CDR3 spans 13 amino acids. Trimming removed 5 bases from V and 5 bases from J, with 12 bases in between. Here the CDR3 reads CASSGPRPETQYF. CDR3 bases: TGTGCCAGCAGCGGACCTCGGCCGGAGACCCAGTACTTC.

The rearrangement links TRBV6-5 to TRBJ1-2; 8 bases are a match to TRBD1. The CDR3 contains 15 residues. The junction had 7 bases not matched to a gene; V was cut back by 4 bases and J by 3 bases. CDR1 is MNHEY and CDR2 is SVGAGI in the germline V gene. The CDR3 bases are TGTGCCAGCAGTTTCGCAGGGGGCGCAGACTATGGCTACACCTTC. This translates into CASSFAGGADYGYTF.

V and J are TRBV6-5 and TRBJ2-7, with 10 bases aligning to TRBD2. The CDR3 is 14 residues long. The trim removed 7 bases at V and 7 bases at J, leaving 10 bases unmatched. Germline-derived CDR1 and CDR2 are MNHEY and SVGAGI. The CDR3 loop is CASTSASGSNEQYF. In DNA, the CDR3 is TGTGCCAGCACCTCGGCTAGCGGGAGTAATGAGCAGTACTTC.

The V call is TRBV6-6, the J call TRBJ1-4; D ambiguous. Trimming took off 6 bases at V and 2 bases at J, with 13 bases between the two ends. Per germline, CDR1 MNHNY and CDR2 SVGAGI (reference sequence). This CDR3 region has 15 residues. CDR3 sequence: CASRPTSGTNEKLFF. CDR3 sequence (DNA): TGTGCCAGCAGGCCAACTTCGGGCACTAATGAAAAACTGTTTTTT.

This rearrangement joins TRBV10-3 to TRBJ1-1; D is unclear. CDR1 and CDR2 (germline): ENHRY, SYGVKD. V shed 4 bases and J shed 4 bases, with 7 bases lying between them. The CDR3 length is 12 residues. CDR3 amino acids: CAISGSTTEAFF. In DNA, the CDR3 is TGTGCCATCAGTGGGTCAACCACTGAAGCTTTCTTT.

Only a few counts were recorded for this clonotype. V and J are TRBV6-1 and TRBJ2-1; the match to TRBD2 covers 8 bases. With 6 bases clipped from V and 5 bases from J, the junction kept 3 bases outside the gene matches. CDR1 is MNHNS and CDR2 is SASEGT in the germline V gene. The CDR3 is made up of 13 amino acids. The CDR3 DNA reads TGTGCCAGCAGGGAGCGGGGGCACAATGAGCAGTTCTTC. Amino acid sequence: CASRERGHNEQFF.

The chain joins TRBV20-1 to TRBJ1-1; TRBD1 aligns across 8 bases. Germline values: CDR1 DFQATT, CDR2 SNEGSKA (reference sequence). The CDR3 contains 13 residues. The trim removed 6 bases at V and 3 bases at J, leaving 6 bases unmatched. The CDR3 spells CSAPLQGDTEAFF. The CDR3 DNA is TGCAGTGCGCCTCTACAGGGGGACACTGAAGCTTTCTTT.

This clonotype was seen a few times. V is TRBV4-1 and J is TRBJ2-7, with 7 bases that match TRBD2. Trimming cost V 2 bases and J 4 bases; bases outside gene matches: 2. The CDR3 is made up of 13 amino acids. Germline CDR1 and CDR2: MGHRA and YSYEKL. Here the CDR3 reads CASSQTSEYEQYF. The CDR3 nucleotides read TGCGCCAGCAGCCAAACTAGCGAGTACGAGCAGTACTTC.

This clonotype appeared a few times. The chain recombines TRBV7-2 with TRBJ1-2; the match to TRBD1 covers 7 bases. After removal of 5 bases from V and 4 bases from J, the junction contained 7 bases not matched to a gene. From germline, CDR1 is SGHTA and CDR2 FQGNSA. CDR3 size: 14 residues. The CDR3, as DNA: TGTGCCAGCAGCCCGACAGGGATTTTCTATGGCTACACCTTC. Encoded protein: CASSPTGIFYGYTF.

This clonotype was detected a few times. V and J are TRBV4-1 and TRBJ1-6; D is unclear. The CDR3 is 14 amino acids. Germline CDR1 reads MGHRA; CDR2 reads YSYEKL. Trimming left V 2 bases short and J 7 bases short, with 9 bases between. The CDR3 spells CASSQRKGNSPLHF. The CDR3 DNA reads as TGCGCCAGCAGCCAACGAAAGGGAAATTCACCCCTCCACTTT.

The CDR3 loop is CASSYSPPTSPWVCEQFF. CDR3 sequence (DNA): TGTGCCAGCAGTTACTCCCCCCCGACTAGCCCCTGGGTATGTGAGCAGTTCTTC. The chain joins TRBV6-5 to TRBJ2-1, with 7 bases matching TRBD2. Germline V gene lookup returns CDR1 MNHEY and CDR2 SVGAGI. J gave up 9 bases and V 0 bases, and 17 bases lay outside the gene matches. The CDR3 spans 18 residues.